This paragraph covers one T cell receptor (beta chain) sequence. This entry comes from a study of blood T cell repertoires in COVID-19. In the study overall: Nucleic acid was either cDNA or gDNA, and it came from T cells, B-cell-depleted T cells, or PBMCs.

How the authors handled the data: For nucleated cells, counts were estimated from reference gene primer amplification. TCRdb's table, derived via immunoSEQ multiplex PCR, lists solely in-frame clones and lacks some. The D gene and trimming were derived from the DNA, and the V and J assignments and clone size from that table. The sample lists 150,000 or so clones, more than 75% occurring once. All enrollees were about 18 to 89 years old and from roughly 26 US areas. Recovered status applied to Cohort 3 donors who had two consecutive negative PCRs. It also applied to those with clearance or with symptom resolution. What was sequenced was PBMCs or T cells enriched from blood (not recorded which). This clonotype was obtained from a man aged 40-49 years who had recovered from COVID-19.

CDR3 amino acids: CASSTGTGSGYTF. The CDR3 nucleotides read TGTGCCAGTAGTACAGGGACAGGGTCTGGCTACACCTTC. The chain combines TRBV19 with TRBJ1-2; 9 nucleotides line up with TRBD1. The CDR3 consists of 13 residues. CDR1 LNHDA and CDR2 SQIVND come from the germline V gene (reference sequence). V was clipped by 4 bases and J by 7 bases; unmatched bases: 4.